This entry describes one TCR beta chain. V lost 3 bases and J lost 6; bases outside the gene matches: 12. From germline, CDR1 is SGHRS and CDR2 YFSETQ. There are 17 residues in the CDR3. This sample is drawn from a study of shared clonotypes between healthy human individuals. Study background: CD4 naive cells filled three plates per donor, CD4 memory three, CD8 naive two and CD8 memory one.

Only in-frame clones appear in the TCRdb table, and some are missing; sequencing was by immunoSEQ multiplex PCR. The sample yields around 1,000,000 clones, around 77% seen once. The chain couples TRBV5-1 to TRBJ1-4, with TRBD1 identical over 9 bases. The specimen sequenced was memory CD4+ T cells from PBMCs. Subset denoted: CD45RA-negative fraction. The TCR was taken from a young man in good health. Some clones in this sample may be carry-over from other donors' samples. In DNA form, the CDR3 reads TGCGCCAGCAGCTGGACCGGGACAGGGAATGCTGATGAAAAACTGTTTTTT. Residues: CASSWTGTGNADEKLFF.